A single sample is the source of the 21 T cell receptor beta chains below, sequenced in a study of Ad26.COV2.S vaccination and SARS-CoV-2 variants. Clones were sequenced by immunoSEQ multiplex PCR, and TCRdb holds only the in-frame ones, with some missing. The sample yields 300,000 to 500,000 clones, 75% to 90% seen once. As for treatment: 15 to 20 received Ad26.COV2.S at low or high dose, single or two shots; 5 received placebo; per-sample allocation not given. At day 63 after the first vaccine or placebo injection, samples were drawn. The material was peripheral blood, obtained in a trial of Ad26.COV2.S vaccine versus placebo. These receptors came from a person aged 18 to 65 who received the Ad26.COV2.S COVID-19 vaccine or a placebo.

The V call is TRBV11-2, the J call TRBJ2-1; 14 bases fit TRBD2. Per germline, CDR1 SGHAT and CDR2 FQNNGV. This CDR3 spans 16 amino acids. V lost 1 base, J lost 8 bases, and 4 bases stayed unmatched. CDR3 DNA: TGTGCCAGCAGCTTAGCGGGACTAGCGGGGGAGGATGAGCAGTTCTTC. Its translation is CASSLAGLAGEDEQFF.

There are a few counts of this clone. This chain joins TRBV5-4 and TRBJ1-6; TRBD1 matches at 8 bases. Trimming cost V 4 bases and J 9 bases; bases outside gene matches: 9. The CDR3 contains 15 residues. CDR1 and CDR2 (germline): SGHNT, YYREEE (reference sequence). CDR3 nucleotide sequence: TGTGCCAGCAGCCTAAAGACAGGGGAAGGTTCACCCCTCCACTTT. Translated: CASSLKTGEGSPLHF.

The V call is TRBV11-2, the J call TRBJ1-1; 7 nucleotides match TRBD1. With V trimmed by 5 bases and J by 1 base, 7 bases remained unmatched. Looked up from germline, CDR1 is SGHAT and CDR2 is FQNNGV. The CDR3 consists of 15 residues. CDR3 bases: TGTGCCAGCAGCCCCCACAGGGGAGGGAACACTGAAGCTTTCTTT. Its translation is CASSPHRGGNTEAFF.

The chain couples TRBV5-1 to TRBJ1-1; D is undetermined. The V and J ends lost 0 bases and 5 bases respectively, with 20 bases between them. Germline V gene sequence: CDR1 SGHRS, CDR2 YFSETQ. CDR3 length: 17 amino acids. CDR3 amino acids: CASSLAVELSERTEAFF. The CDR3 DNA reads TGCGCCAGCAGCTTGGCCGTAGAGTTGTCCGAGAGGACTGAAGCTTTCTTT.

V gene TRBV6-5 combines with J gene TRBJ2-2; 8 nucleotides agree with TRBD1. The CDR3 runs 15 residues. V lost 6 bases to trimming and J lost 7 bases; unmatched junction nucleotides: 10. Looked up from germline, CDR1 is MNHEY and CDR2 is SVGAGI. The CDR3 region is CASSLDRGAGGELFF. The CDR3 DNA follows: TGTGCCAGCAGCTTAGACAGGGGCGCTGGCGGGGAGCTGTTTTTT.

The DNA of the CDR3 is TGTGCCAGCAGCCGGGACTGGGCTGTCCACGAGCAGTACTTC. This encodes CASSRDWAVHEQYF. The chain uses TRBV6-2 or TRBV6-3 and TRBJ2-7; D is perhaps TRBD2 (6 bases). Trimming pared 6 bases from V and 5 bases from J, leaving 17 bases between. CDR1 is MNHEY and CDR2 is SVGEGT in the germline V gene. The CDR3 is 14 amino acids.

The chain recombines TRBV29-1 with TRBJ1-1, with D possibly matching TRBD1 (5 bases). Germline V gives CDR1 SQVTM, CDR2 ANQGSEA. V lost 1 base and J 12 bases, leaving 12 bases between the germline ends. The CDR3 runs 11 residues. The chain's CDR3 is CSVEVGGLSFF. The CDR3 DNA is TGCAGCGTTGAAGTTGGGGGGTTGTCTTTCTTT.

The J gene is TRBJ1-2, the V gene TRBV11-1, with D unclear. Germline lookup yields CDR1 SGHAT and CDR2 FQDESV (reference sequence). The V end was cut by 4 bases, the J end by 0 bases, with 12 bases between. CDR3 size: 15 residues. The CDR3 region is CASSSPAGPNYGYTF. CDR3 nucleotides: TGTGCCAGCAGCTCCCCAGCAGGACCTAACTATGGCTACACCTTC.

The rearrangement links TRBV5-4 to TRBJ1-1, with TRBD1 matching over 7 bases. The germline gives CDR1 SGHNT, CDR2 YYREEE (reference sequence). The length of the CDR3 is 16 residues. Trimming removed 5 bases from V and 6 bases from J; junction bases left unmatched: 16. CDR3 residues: CASSKGQERDIAEAFF. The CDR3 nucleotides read TGTGCCAGCAGTAAAGGACAGGAACGGGATATCGCTGAAGCTTTCTTT.

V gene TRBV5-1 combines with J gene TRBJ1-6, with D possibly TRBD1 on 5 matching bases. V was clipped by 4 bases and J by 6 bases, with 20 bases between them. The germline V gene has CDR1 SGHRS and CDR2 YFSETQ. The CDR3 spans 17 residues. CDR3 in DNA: TGCGCCAGCAGCCCTGGGGAGGGGCTGCGATTTAATTCACCCCTCCACTTT. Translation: CASSPGEGLRFNSPLHF.

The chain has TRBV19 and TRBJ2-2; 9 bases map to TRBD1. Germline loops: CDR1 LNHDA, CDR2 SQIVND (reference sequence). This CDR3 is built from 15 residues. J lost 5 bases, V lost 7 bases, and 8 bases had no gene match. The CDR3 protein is CASTSGTGITGELFF. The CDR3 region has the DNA TGTGCCAGTACCTCCGGGACAGGGATAACCGGGGAGCTGTTTTTT.

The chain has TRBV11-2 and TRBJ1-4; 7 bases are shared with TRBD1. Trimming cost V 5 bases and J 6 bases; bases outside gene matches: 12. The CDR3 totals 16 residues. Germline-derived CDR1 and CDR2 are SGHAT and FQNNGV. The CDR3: CASSRFQGGIDEKLFF. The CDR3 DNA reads TGTGCCAGCAGCCGATTCCAGGGGGGGATTGATGAAAAACTGTTTTTT.

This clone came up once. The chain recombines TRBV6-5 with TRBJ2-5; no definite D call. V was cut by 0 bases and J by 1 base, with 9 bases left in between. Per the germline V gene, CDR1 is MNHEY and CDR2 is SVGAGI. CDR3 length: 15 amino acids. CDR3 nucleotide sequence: TGTGCCAGCAGTTACTCGAAGTCGGGCCAAGAGACCCAGTACTTC. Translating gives CASSYSKSGQETQYF.

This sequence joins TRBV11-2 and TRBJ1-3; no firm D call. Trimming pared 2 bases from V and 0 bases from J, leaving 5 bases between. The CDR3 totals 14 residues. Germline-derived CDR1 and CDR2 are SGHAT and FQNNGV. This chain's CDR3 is CASSLSFSGNTIYF. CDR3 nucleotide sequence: TGTGCCAGCAGCTTAAGCTTCTCTGGAAACACCATATATTTT.

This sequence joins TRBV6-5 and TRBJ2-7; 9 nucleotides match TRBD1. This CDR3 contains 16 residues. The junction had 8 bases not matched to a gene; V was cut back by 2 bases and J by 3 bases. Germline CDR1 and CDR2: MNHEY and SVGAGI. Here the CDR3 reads CASSYPNRQGDYEQYF. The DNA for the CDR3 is TGTGCCAGCAGTTACCCCAACCGACAGGGGGACTACGAGCAGTACTTC.

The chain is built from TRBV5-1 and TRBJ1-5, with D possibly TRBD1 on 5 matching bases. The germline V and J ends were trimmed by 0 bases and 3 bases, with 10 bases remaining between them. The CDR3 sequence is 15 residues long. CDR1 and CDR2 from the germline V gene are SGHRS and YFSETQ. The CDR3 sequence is CASSLVGGINQPQHF. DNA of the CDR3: TGCGCCAGCAGCTTGGTTGGGGGGATCAATCAGCCCCAGCATTTT.

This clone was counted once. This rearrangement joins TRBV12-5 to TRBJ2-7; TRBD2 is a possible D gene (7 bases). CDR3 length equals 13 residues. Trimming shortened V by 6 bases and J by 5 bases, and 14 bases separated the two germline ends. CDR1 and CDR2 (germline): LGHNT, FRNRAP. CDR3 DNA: TGTGCTAGTGGGCGGGGAGGGACAAACGAGCAGTACTTC. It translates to CASGRGGTNEQYF.

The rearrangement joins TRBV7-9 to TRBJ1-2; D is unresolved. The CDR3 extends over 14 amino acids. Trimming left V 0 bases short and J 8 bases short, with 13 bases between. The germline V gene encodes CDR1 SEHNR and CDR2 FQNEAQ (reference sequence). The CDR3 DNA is TGTGCCAGCAGCTTAGCGCTGGCCACCGGGGGCTACACCTTC. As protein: CASSLALATGGYTF.

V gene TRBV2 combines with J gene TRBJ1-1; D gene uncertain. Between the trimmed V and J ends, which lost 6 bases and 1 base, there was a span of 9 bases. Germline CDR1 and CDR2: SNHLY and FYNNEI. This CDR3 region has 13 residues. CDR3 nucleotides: TGTGCCAGCAGACGGGAGGGGAACACTGAAGCTTTCTTT. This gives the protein CASRREGNTEAFF. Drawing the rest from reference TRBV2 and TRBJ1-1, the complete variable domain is EPEVTQTPSHQVTQMGQEVILRCVPISNHLYFYWYRQILGQKVEFLVSFYNNEISEKSEIFDDQFSVERPDGSNFTLKIRSTKLEDSAMYFCASRREGNTEAFFGQGTRLTVV.

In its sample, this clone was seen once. CDR3 coding DNA: TGTGCCAGCAGTCAGGGCCTACCTATCACTGAAGCTTTCTTT. Residues: CASSQGLPITEAFF. The chain joins TRBV6-2 or TRBV6-3 to TRBJ1-1, with D maybe TRBD1 (5 bases). The V gene's germline CDR1 is MNHEY and CDR2 SVGEGT. V lost 5 bases and J lost 4, with 14 bases in between. The CDR3 length is 14 residues.

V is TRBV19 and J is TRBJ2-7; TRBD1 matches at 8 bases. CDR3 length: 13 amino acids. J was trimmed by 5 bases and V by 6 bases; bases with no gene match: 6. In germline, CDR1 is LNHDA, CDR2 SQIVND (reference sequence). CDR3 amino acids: CASRSGQAHEQYF. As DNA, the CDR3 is TGTGCCAGTAGATCGGGACAGGCCCACGAGCAGTACTTC.